Following are 8 T cell receptor beta chains from one sample sequenced in a study of immune evolution from preneoplasia to lung adenocarcinoma. Libraries were prepared by immunoSEQ multiplex PCR; TCRdb keeps only in-frame clonotypes and omits some of them. Seen here are thousands of clones, 65% to 80% observed once, and the top ten hold just under 9.5%. The sequencing sample was made of FFPE adjacent normal lung tissue. The receptors here all came from a person aged 55-79 years with lung adenocarcinoma.

J is TRBJ2-7 and V is TRBV4-1; D is ambiguous. Germline CDR1 MGHRA, CDR2 YSYEKL. The CDR3 is 12 residues long. V was pared by 3 bases and J by 6 bases, with 9 bases between. CDR3 sequence (DNA): TGCGCCAGCAGCCAGGATGGGGTCGAGCAGTACTTC. Amino acids: CASSQDGVEQYF.

This clone appeared once. This chain links TRBV10-1 with TRBJ1-1; no definite D call. Germline V gene sequence: CDR1 WNHNN, CDR2 SYGVQD (reference sequence). V was cut by 5 bases and J by 4 bases, with 11 bases left in between. CDR3 length equals 13 residues. CDR3 DNA sequence: TGCGCCAGCAGTAGAGGGTCGGGCACTGAAGCTTTCTTT. Translated, it gives CASSRGSGTEAFF.

The table lists this clone with a few counts. V gene TRBV6-5 combines with J gene TRBJ1-1; 7 nucleotides match TRBD1. The CDR3 extends over 14 amino acids. CDR1 is MNHEY, CDR2 SVGAGI, per germline. Losses at the gene ends were 0 bases for V and 7 bases for J; bases not matched to a gene: 5. The CDR3 nucleotides are TGTGCCAGCAGTTACTCCCGGGACAGCATTGAAGCTTTCTTT. It encodes CASSYSRDSIEAFF.

The chain is built from TRBV9 and TRBJ2-1; 8 bases are a match to TRBD2. CDR3 length equals 14 residues. V was pared by 3 bases and J by 8 bases, with 7 bases of the junction left unmatched. Germline CDR1 reads SGDLS; CDR2 reads YYNGEE. DNA of the CDR3: TGTGCCAGCAGCGACCGGGCGGGAGGATATGAGCAGTTCTTC. This codes for CASSDRAGGYEQFF. Full variable domain (remainder filled in from reference TRBV9 and TRBJ2-1): DSGVTQTPKHLITATGQRVTLRCSPRSGDLSVYWYQQSLDQGLQFLIQYYNGEERAKGNILERFSAQQFPDLHSELNLSSLELGDSALYFCASSDRAGGYEQFFGPGTRLTVL.

The chain joins TRBV30 to TRBJ1-4; no firm D call. The CDR3 runs 14 residues. The ends were cut back, 0 bases at V and 5 bases at J, with 10 bases in the middle. The germline gives CDR1 GTSNPN, CDR2 SVGIG (reference sequence). In DNA, the CDR3 is TGTGCCTGGAGTGTACAAGGGTCAAATGAAAAACTGTTTTTT. It is translated as CAWSVQGSNEKLFF.

This clone was detected a few times. This chain connects TRBV27 to TRBJ1-5; D might be TRBD1 (5 bases). The CDR3 contains 13 residues. Germline CDR1 reads MNHEY; CDR2 reads SMNVEV (reference sequence). Trimming removed 6 bases at V and 7 bases at J, with 13 bases between. CDR3 sequence reads: CASSLQGGQPQHF. CDR3 nucleotides: TGTGCCAGCAGCCTGCAGGGAGGACAGCCCCAGCATTTT.

The chain is built from TRBV29-1 and TRBJ2-2, with D unresolved. CDR1 and CDR2 from the germline V gene are SQVTM and ANQGSEA. V gave up 7 bases and J gave up 8 bases, with 11 bases separating them. This CDR3 has 11 residues. CDR3 sequence (DNA): TGCAGCGAGATCTCCCTTGGGGAGCTGTTTTTT. It encodes CSEISLGELFF.

V gene TRBV5-6 combines with J gene TRBJ1-1, with TRBD1 as a possible D gene (6 bases). Trimming left V 4 bases short and J 11 bases short, with 27 bases between. Germline-derived CDR1 and CDR2 are SGHDT and YYEEEE. This CDR3 is built from 16 residues. CDR3 in amino acids: CASSPFGGDTISGAFF. The DNA for the CDR3 is TGTGCCAGCAGCCCCTTCGGGGGGGACACCATCTCTGGGGCTTTCTTT.